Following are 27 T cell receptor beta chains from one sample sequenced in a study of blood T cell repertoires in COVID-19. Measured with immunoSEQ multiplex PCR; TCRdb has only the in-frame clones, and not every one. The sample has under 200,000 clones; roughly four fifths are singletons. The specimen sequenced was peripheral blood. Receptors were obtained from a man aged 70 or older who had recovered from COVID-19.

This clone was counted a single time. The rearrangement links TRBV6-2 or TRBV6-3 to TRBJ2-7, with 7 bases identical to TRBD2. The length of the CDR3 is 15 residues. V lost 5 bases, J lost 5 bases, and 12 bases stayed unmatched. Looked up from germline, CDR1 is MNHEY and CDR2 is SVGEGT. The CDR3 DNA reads TGTGCCAGCAGTCGAAGACTAGCCGGAGAGAACGAGCAGTACTTC. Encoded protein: CASSRRLAGENEQYF.

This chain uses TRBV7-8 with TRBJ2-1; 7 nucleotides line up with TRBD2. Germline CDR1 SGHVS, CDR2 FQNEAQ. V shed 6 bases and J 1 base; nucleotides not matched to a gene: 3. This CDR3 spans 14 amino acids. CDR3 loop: CASSSSGSYNEQFF. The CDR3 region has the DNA TGTGCCAGCAGTTCTAGCGGTTCCTACAATGAGCAGTTCTTC.

The CDR3 is CASWQRPYEQYF. The CDR3 bases are TGTGCCAGCTGGCAGCGTCCCTACGAGCAGTACTTC. The chain carries TRBV6-5 and TRBJ2-7; D is uncertain. The CDR3 loop spans 12 amino acids. V lost 8 bases and J lost 2, with 10 bases in between. Germline CDR1 reads MNHEY; CDR2 reads SVGAGI.

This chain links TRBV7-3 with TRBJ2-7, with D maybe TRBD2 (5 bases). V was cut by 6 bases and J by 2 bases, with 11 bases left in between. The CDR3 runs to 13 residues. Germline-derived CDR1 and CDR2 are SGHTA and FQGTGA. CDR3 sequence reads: CASRFTGTYEQYF. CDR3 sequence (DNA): TGTGCCAGCAGGTTCACCGGGACCTACGAGCAGTACTTC.

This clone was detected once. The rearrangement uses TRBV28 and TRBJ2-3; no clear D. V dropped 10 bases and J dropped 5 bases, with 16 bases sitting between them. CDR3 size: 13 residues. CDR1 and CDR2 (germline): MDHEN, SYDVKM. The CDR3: CAIRRREEDTQYF. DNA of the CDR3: TGTGCCATACGGCGGCGTGAGGAAGATACGCAGTATTTT.

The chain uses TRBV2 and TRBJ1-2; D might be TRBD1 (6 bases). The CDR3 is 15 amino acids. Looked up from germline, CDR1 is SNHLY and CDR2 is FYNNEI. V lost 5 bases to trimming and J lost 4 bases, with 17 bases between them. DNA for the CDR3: TGTGCCAGCAGTCCTGGACAGTCGTCTGGCTATGGCTACACCTTC. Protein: CASSPGQSSGYGYTF.

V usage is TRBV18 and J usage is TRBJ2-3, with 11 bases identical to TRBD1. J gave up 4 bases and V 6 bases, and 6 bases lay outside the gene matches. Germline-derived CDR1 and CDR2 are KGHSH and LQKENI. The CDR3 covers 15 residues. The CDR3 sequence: CASSSGQGVADTQYF. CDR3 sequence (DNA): TGTGCCAGCTCCTCGGGACAGGGGGTTGCAGATACGCAGTATTTT. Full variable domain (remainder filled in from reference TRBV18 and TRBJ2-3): NAGVMQNPRHLVRRRGQEARLRCSPMKGHSHVYWYRQLPEEGLKFMVYLQKENIIDESGMPKERFSAEFPKEGPSILRIQQVVRGDSAAYFCASSSGQGVADTQYFGPGTRLTVL.

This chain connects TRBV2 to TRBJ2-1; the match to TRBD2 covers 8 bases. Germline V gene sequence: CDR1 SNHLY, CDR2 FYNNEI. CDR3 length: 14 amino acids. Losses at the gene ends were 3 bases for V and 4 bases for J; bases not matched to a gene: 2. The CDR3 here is CASSDREGYNEQFF. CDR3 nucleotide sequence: TGTGCCAGCAGTGACCGGGAGGGGTACAATGAGCAGTTCTTC.

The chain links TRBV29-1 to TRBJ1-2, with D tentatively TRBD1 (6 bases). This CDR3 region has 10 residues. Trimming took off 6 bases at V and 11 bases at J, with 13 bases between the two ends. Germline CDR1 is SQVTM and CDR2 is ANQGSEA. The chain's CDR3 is CSVAGQIYTF. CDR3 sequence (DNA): TGCAGCGTAGCCGGACAGATTTACACCTTC.

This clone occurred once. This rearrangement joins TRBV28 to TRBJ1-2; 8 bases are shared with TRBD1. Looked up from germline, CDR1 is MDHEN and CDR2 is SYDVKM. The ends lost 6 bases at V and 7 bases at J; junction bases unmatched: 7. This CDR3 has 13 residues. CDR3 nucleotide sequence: TGTGCCAGCAGCCAGGGGGCACCGGGTGGCTACACCTTC. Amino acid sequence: CASSQGAPGGYTF.

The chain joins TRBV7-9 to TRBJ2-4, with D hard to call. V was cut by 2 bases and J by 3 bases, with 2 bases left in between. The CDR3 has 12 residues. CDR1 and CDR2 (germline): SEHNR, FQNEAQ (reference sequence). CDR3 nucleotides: TGTGCCAGCAGCTTACTCAAAAACATTCAGTACTTC. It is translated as CASSLLKNIQYF.

This CDR3 is CASSPPGRGAYNSPLHF. The CDR3 nucleotides read TGTGCCAGCTCACCACCGGGGAGGGGGGCCTATAATTCACCCCTCCACTTT. The V and J genes are TRBV18 and TRBJ1-6; D may be TRBD1 (6 bases). This CDR3 has 17 amino acids. Germline V CDR1 and CDR2: KGHSH, LQKENI. Trimming removed 0 bases from V and 2 bases from J, with 11 bases in between.

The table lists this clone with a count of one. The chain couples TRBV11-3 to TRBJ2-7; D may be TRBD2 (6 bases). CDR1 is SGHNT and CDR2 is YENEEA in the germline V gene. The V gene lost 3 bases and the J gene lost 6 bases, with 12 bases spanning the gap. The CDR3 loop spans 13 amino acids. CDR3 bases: TGTGCCAGCAGCTTGACCGGACTAACCGAGCAGTACTTC. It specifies CASSLTGLTEQYF. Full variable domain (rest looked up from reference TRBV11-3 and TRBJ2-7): EAGVVQSPRYKIIEKKQPVAFWCNPISGHNTLYWYLQNLGQGPELLIRYENEEAVDDSQLPKDRFSAERLKGVDSTLKIQPAELGDSAVYLCASSLTGLTEQYFGPGTRLTVT.

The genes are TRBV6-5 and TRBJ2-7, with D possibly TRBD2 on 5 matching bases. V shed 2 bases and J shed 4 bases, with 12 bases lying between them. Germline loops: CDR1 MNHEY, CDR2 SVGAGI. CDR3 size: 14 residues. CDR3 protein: CASSYRSGEYEQYF. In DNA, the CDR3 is TGTGCCAGCAGTTACCGGAGCGGAGAGTACGAGCAGTACTTC.

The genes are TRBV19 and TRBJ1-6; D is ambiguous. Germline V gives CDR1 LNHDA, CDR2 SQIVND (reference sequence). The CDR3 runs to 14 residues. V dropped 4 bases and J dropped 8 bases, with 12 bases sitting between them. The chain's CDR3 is CASSSIHRDSPLHF. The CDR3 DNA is TGTGCCAGTAGTAGCATTCATCGGGATTCACCCCTCCACTTT.

The DNA for the CDR3 is TGTGCCAGCAGTATAACAGAGAACACTGAAGCTTTCTTT. Translating it yields CASSITENTEAFF. This chain connects TRBV6-5 to TRBJ1-1; D unresolved. CDR3 length: 13 residues. Germline-derived CDR1 and CDR2 are MNHEY and SVGAGI. V was pared by 5 bases and J by 1 base, with 8 bases between.

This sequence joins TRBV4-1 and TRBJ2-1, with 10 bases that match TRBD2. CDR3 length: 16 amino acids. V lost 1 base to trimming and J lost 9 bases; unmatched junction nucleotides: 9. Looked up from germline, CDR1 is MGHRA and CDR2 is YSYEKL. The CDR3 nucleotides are TGCGCCAGCAGCCAAGGGCTAGCGGGAGCCGTAAGTGAGCAGTTCTTC. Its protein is CASSQGLAGAVSEQFF.

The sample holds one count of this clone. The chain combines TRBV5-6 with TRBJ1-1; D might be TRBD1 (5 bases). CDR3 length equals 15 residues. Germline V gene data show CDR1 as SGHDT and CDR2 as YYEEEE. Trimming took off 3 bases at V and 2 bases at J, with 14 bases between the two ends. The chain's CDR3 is CASSWRGPANTEAFF. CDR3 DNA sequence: TGTGCCAGCAGCTGGAGGGGACCCGCCAACACTGAAGCTTTCTTT.

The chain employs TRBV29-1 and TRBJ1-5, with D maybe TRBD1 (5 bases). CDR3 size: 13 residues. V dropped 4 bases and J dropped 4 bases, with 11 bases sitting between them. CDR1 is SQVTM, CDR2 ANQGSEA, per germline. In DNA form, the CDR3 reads TGCAGCGTTGCCGGGGGGGTGAATCAGCCCCAGCATTTT. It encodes CSVAGGVNQPQHF.

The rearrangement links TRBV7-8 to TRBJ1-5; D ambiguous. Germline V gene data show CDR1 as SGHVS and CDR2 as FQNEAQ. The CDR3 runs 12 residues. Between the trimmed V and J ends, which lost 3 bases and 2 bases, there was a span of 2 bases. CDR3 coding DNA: TGTGCCAGCAGCTTCGGCAATCAGCCCCAGCATTTT. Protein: CASSFGNQPQHF. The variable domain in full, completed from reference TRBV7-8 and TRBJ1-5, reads GAGVSQSPRYKVAKRGQDVALRCDPISGHVSLFWYQQALGQGPEFLTYFQNEAQLDKSGLPSDRFFAERPEGSVSTLKIQRTQQEDSAVYLCASSFGNQPQHFGDGTRLSIL.

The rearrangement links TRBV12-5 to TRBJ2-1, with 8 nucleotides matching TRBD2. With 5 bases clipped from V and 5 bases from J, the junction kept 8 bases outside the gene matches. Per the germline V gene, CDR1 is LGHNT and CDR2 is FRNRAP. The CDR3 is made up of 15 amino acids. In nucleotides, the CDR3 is TGTGCTAGTGGTCCAGATTGGCGGGAGGACAATGAGCAGTTCTTC. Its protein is CASGPDWREDNEQFF.

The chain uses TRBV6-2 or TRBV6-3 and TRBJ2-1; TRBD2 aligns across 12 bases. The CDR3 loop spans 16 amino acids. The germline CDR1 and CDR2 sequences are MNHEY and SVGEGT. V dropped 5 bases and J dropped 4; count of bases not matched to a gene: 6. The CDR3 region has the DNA TGTGCCAGCAGTATGGGAGGGACTAGCGGGTACAATGAGCAGTTCTTC. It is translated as CASSMGGTSGYNEQFF.

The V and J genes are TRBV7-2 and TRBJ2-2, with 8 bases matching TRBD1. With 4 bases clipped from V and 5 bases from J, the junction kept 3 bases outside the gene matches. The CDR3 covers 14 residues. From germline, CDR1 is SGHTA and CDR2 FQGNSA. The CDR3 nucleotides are TGTGCCAGCAGCTCTAGGACAGGGACCGGGGAGCTGTTTTTT. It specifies CASSSRTGTGELFF.

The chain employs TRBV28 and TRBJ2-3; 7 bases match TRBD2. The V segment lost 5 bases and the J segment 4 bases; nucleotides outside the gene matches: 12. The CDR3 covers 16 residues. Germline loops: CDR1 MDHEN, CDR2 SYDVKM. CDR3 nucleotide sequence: TGTGCCAGCAGTCCCTGGGGCGGGAGCAACTCAGATACGCAGTATTTT. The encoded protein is CASSPWGGSNSDTQYF. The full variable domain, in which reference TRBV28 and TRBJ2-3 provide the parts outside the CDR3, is DVKVTQSSRYLVKRTGEKVFLECVQDMDHENMFWYRQDPGLGLRLIYFSYDVKMKEKGDIPEGYSVSREKKERFSLILESASTNQTSMYLCASSPWGGSNSDTQYFGPGTRLTVL.

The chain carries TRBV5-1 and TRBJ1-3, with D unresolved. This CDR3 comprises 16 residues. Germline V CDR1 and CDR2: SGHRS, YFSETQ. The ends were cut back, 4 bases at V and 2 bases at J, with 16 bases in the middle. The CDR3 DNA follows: TGCGCCAGCAGCCAATCCATTGGGCAGGCTGGAAACACCATATATTTT. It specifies CASSQSIGQAGNTIYF.

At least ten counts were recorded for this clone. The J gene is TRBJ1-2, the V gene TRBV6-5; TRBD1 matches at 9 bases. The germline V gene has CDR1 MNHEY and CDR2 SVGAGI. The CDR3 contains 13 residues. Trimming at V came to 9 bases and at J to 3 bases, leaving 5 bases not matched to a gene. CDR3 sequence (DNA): TGTGCCAGTACAGGGGGCGTCTACTATGGCTACACCTTC. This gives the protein CASTGGVYYGYTF.

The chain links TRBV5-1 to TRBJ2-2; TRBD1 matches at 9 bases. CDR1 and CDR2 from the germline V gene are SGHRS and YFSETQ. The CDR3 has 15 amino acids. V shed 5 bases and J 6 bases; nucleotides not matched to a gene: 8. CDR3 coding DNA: TGCGCCAGCAGTCGGACAGGGGCCACCCCCGGGGAGCTGTTTTTT. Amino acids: CASSRTGATPGELFF.